This T cell receptor beta chain originates from a study of T cell responses to AZD1222 COVID-19 vaccine. Only in-frame clones appear in the TCRdb table, and some are missing; sequencing was by immunoSEQ multiplex PCR. This table has roughly 120,000 clones, approximately 86% appearing once. The CDR3 totals 18 residues. From germline, CDR1 is KGHDR and CDR2 SFDVKD. V lost 4 bases to trimming and J lost 7 bases; unmatched junction nucleotides: 15. This sequence was found in an adult in good health. This rearrangement joins TRBV24-1 to TRBJ2-1, with 10 bases lining up with TRBD1. The sample was peripheral blood, taken on day 0 of AZD1222 vaccination. CDR3 region: CATSDPTPTGGEINEQFF. CDR3 bases: TGTGCCACCAGTGACCCTACTCCGACAGGGGGCGAGATTAATGAGCAGTTCTTC.